The 9 T cell receptor beta chains presented below share a single source sample, sequenced in a study of T-cell reconstitution after alpha-beta-depleted transplantation in children. Preparation of the TCRbeta library used unique molecular identifiers. Using its own MiXCR run on the PCR reads, TCRdb lists one record per CDR3 protein. The sample lists roughly 670,000 distinct CDR3 sequences; roughly 14% were seen once. Sequencing was performed on PBMCs, taken before TCRalphabeta/CD19-depleted stem cell transplant. These receptors all come from a girl aged 2-10 years with congenital amegakaryocytic thrombocytopenia, due to receive a stem cell transplant.

This clonotype was recorded at least ten times. The chain joins TRBV7-9 to TRBJ1-4; D is uncertain. V dropped 8 bases and J dropped 0 bases, with 13 bases sitting between them. The CDR3 length is 15 residues. Germline V lookup: CDR1 SEHNR, CDR2 FQNEAQ (reference sequence). The CDR3 here is CASGPRVATNEKLFF. The CDR3 DNA sequence: TGTGCCAGCGGCCCCAGAGTTGCAACTAATGAAAAACTGTTTTTT.

The chain joins TRBV12-3 or TRBV12-4 to TRBJ2-7; 13 nucleotides agree with TRBD2. The V and J ends lost 8 bases and 7 bases, in that order; junction bases with no gene match: 8. The CDR3 has 14 amino acids. The CDR3 region is CASRRTSGGLEQYF. CDR3 in DNA: TGTGCCAGCCGCCGGACTAGCGGGGGCCTTGAGCAGTACTTC.

This clonotype occurred many times. CDR3 sequence (DNA): TGTGCCAGCAGTCGGGGGGATCCCTACAGTGGCTACACCTTC. Encoded protein: CASSRGDPYSGYTF. The chain employs TRBV12-3 or TRBV12-4 and TRBJ1-2; TRBD1 is a possible D gene (5 bases). Trimming removed 5 bases from V and 7 bases from J, with 17 bases in between. The CDR3 consists of 14 residues.

This clonotype appeared a few times. The rearrangement links TRBV2 to TRBJ1-5, with TRBD1 as a possible D gene (5 bases). CDR1 is SNHLY and CDR2 is FYNNEI in the germline V gene. Trimming stripped 8 bases from V and 1 base from J, with 24 bases between. This CDR3 comprises 18 residues. Here the CDR3 DNA reads TGTGCCAGCGCATACGCACCTCGGGGGGGAACGAGCAATCAGCCCCAGCATTTT. It specifies CASAYAPRGGTSNQPQHF.

Worth noting for this clonotype: One base away lies a much larger clone, so this may be a sequencing read error. No conserved phenylalanine or tryptophan is present at the end of the CDR3, so a read error is the likely explanation. The J gene is TRBJ2-5, the V gene TRBV5-1; no firm D call. The V end lost 0 bases, the J end lost 0 bases, and 6 bases lay between the germline ends. This CDR3 has 14 amino acids. Germline assignment: CDR1 SGHRS and CDR2 YFSETQ. This CDR3 reads CASSLGLNQETQYL. For the CDR3, the DNA is TGCGCCAGCAGCTTGGGCTTAAACCAAGAGACCCAGTACCTC.

Only a few counts were recorded for this clonotype. CDR3: CASSLTPGGRNTGELFF. The CDR3 nucleotides are TGCGCCAGCAGCTTGACCCCAGGCGGGAGGAACACCGGGGAGCTGTTTTTT. The chain uses TRBV5-1 and TRBJ2-2; TRBD2 agrees at 7 bases. Per the germline V gene, CDR1 is SGHRS and CDR2 is YFSETQ. The V gene end was trimmed by 1 base and the J gene end by 1 base; junction bases not matched to a gene: 7. This CDR3 spans 17 amino acids.

This clonotype was observed a handful of times. This sequence joins TRBV5-1 and TRBJ2-1; D remains unclear. CDR1 and CDR2 from the germline V gene are SGHRS and YFSETQ. The CDR3 is made up of 11 amino acids. Trimming took 5 bases from V and 10 from J, leaving 10 bases between them. DNA of the CDR3: TGCGCCAGCAGGTATACAGACGAGCAGTTCTTC. It yields the protein CASRYTDEQFF.

The table lists this clonotype with many counts. CDR3 DNA sequence: TGTGCCAGCAGCTTGAAGGGGTCCTACAATGAGCAGTTCTTC. It codes for CASSLKGSYNEQFF. V gene TRBV5-6 combines with J gene TRBJ2-1; tentative D call: TRBD1 (5 bases). This CDR3 spans 14 amino acids. The V gene's germline CDR1 is SGHDT and CDR2 YYEEEE. Trimming removed 1 base at V and 1 base at J, with 6 bases between.

This clonotype was seen only a few times. The chain recombines TRBV20-1 with TRBJ1-5; 9 bases map to TRBD1. V lost 0 bases to trimming and J lost 7 bases; unmatched junction nucleotides: 7. This CDR3 is 15 amino acids long. CDR1 is DFQATT, CDR2 SNEGSKA, per germline (reference sequence). The CDR3 spells CSARDFDRGYQPQHF. In DNA, the CDR3 is TGCAGTGCTAGAGATTTTGACAGGGGGTACCAGCCCCAGCATTTT.